This T cell receptor beta chain was recovered during a study of shared clonotypes between healthy human individuals. Generated by immunoSEQ multiplex PCR, the TCRdb table keeps only in-frame clones and is missing some. The sample lists about 600,000 clones, around 97% occurring once. This TCR was recovered from a woman in her twenties or thirties in good health. The sequenced sample consisted of naive CD4+ T cells sorted from blood. The subset was: CD45RA+ positively selected.

CDR3 sequence: CASSEKGTGGTLAKNIQYF. The CDR3 DNA follows: TGTGCCAGCAGTGAGAAGGGGACAGGGGGAACCCTAGCCAAAAACATTCAGTACTTC. This chain uses TRBV11-3 with TRBJ2-4; TRBD1 aligns across 11 bases. Germline V gives CDR1 SGHNT, CDR2 YENEEA. The CDR3 is 19 amino acids. Losses at the gene ends were 6 bases for V and 0 bases for J; bases not matched to a gene: 13.